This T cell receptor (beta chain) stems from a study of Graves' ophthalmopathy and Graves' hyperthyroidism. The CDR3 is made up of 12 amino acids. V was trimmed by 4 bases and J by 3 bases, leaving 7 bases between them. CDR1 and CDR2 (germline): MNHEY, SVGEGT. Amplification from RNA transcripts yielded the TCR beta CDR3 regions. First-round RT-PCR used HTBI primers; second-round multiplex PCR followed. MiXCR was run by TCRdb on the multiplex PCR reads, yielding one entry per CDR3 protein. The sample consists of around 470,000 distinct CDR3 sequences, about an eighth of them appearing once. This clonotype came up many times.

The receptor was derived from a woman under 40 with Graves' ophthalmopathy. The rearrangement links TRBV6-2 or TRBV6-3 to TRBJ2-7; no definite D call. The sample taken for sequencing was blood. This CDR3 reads CASSWENYEQYF. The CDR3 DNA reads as TGTGCCAGCAGTTGGGAAAACTACGAGCAGTACTTC.